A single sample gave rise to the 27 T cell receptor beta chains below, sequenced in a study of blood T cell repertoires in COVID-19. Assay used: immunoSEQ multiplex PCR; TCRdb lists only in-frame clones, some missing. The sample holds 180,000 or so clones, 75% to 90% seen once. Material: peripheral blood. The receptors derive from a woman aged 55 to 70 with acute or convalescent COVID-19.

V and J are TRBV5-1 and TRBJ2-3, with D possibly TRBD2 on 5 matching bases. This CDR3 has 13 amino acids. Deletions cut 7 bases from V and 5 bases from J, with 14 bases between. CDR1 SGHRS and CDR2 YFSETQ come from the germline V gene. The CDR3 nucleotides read TGCGCCAGCCGCTCGGGATCGGAAGATACGCAGTATTTT. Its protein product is CASRSGSEDTQYF.

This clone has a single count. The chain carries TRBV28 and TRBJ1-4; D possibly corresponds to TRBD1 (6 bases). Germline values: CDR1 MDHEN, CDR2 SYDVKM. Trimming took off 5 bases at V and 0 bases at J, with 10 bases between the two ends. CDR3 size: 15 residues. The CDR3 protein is CASSRQVTTNEKLFF. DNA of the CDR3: TGTGCCAGCAGTAGACAGGTCACAACTAATGAAAAACTGTTTTTT.

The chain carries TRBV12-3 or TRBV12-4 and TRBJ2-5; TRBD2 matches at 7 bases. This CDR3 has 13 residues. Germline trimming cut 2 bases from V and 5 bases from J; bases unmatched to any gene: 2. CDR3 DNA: TGTGCCAGCAGTTTATGGGGGGGGGAGACCCAGTACTTC. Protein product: CASSLWGGETQYF.

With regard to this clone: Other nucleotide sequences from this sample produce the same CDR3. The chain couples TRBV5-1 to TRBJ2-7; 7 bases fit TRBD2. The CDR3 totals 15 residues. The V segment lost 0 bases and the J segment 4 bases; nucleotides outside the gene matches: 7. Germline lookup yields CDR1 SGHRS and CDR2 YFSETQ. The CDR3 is CASSLGPSGPYEQYV. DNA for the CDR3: TGCGCCAGCAGCTTGGGTCCTAGCGGACCTTACGAGCAGTACGTC.

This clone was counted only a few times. DNA of the CDR3: TGTGCCAGCAGCTTAGTCTCGGTGGAGCAGTACTTC. As protein: CASSLVSVEQYF. The V and J genes are TRBV7-8 and TRBJ2-7, with D hard to call. With 1 base removed from V and 7 bases from J, the gap between germline ends came to 8 bases. Germline values: CDR1 SGHVS, CDR2 FQNEAQ. CDR3 length: 12 amino acids.

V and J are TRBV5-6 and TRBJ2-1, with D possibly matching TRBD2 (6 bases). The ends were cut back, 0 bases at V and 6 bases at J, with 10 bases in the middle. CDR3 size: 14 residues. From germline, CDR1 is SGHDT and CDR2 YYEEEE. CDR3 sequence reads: CASSLEGGLNEQFF. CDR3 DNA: TGTGCCAGCAGCTTGGAGGGAGGCCTCAATGAGCAGTTCTTC.

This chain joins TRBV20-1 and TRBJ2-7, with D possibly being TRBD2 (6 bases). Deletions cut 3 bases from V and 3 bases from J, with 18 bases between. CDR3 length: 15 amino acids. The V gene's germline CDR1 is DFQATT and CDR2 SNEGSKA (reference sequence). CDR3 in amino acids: CSASTGQVGGYEQYF. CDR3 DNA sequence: TGCAGTGCTAGTACTGGACAAGTCGGGGGCTACGAGCAGTACTTC.

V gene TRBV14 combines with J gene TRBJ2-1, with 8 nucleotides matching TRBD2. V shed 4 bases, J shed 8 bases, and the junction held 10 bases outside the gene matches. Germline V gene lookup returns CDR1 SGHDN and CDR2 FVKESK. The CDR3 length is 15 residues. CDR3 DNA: TGTGCCAGCAGCCCCAGCGGGAGTCGACGTTATGAGCAGTTCTTC. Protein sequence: CASSPSGSRRYEQFF.

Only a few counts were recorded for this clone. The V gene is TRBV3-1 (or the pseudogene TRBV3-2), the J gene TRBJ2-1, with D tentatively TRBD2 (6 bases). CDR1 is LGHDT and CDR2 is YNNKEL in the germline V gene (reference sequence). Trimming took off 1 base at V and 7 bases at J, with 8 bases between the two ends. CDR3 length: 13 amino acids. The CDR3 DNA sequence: TGTGCCAGCAGCCAAGCGGGAGTGAATGAGCAGTTCTTC. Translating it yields CASSQAGVNEQFF.

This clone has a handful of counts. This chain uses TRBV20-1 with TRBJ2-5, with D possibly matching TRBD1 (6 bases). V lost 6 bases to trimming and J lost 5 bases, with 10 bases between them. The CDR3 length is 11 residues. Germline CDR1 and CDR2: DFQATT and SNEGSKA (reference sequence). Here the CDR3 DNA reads TGCAGTGCGATCAGGGGCGAGACCCAGTACTTC. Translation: CSAIRGETQYF.

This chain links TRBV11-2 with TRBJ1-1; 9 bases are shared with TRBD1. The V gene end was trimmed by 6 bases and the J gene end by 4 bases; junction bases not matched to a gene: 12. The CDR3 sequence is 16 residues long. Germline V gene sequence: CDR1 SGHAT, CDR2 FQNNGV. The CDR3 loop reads CASRCVRGQGCTEAFF. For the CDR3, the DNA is TGTGCCAGCAGGTGCGTCAGGGGACAGGGTTGCACTGAAGCTTTCTTT.

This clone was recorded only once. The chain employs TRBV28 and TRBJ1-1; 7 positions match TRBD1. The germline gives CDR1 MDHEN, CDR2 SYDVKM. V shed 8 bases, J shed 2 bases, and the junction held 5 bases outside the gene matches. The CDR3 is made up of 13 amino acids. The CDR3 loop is CASSQGGNTEAFF. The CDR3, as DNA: TGTGCCAGCTCCCAGGGGGGTAACACTGAAGCTTTCTTT.

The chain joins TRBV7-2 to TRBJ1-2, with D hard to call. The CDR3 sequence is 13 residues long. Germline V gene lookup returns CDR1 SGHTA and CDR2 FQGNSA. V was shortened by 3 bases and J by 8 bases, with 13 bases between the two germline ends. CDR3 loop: CASSFYLGEGYTF. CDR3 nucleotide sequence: TGTGCCAGCAGCTTCTATCTCGGAGAGGGCTACACCTTC.

The DNA of the CDR3 is TGCGCCAGCAGCTTGGCCGGGGAAGACATTCAGTACTTC. Translation: CASSLAGEDIQYF. The V call is TRBV5-1, the J call TRBJ2-4, with D perhaps matching TRBD2 (5 bases). This CDR3 is built from 13 residues. CDR1 and CDR2 (germline): SGHRS, YFSETQ. Trimming left V 0 bases short and J 8 bases short, with 9 bases between.

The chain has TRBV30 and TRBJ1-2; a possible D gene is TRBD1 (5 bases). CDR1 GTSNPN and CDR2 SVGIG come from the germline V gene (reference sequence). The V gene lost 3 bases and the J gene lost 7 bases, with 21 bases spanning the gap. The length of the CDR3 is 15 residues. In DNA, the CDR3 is TGTGCCTGGAGCGCCCTTGGGCAGGGTAATGTTGGCTACACCTTC. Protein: CAWSALGQGNVGYTF.

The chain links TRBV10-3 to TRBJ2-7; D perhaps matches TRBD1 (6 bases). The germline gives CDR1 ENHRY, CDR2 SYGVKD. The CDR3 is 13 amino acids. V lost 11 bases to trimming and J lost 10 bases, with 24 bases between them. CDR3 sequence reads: CALFKEQGVYQYV. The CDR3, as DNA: TGTGCCCTATTCAAGGAACAGGGTGTCTACCAGTACGTC.

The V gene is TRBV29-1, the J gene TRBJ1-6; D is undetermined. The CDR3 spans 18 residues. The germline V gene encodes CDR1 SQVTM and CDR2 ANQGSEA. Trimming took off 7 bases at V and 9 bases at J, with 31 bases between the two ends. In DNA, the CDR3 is TGCAGCGGTTTAACAGTGACCCCTAGCCTTGGGAAAGGTTCACCCCTCCACTTT. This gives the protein CSGLTVTPSLGKGSPLHF.

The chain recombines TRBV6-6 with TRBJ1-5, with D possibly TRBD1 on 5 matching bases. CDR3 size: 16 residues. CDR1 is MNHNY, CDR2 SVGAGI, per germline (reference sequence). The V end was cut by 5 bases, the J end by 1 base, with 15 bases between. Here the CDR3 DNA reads TGTGCCAGCAGTCCCGGACGGGGACTAAGCAATCAGCCCCAGCATTTT. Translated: CASSPGRGLSNQPQHF.

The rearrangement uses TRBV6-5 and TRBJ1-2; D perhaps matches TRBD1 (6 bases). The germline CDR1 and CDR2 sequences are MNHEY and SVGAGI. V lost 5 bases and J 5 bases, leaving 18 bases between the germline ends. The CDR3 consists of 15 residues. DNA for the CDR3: TGTGCCAGCAGTCCCCTCGGGGGGCCGGGTTATGGCTACACCTTC. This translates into CASSPLGGPGYGYTF.

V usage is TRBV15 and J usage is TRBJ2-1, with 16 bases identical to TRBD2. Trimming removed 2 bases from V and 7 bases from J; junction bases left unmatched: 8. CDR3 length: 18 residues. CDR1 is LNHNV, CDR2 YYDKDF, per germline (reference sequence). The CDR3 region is CATSRLGLAGGPGNEQFF. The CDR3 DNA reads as TGTGCCACCAGCAGACTGGGACTAGCGGGAGGGCCTGGGAATGAGCAGTTCTTC.

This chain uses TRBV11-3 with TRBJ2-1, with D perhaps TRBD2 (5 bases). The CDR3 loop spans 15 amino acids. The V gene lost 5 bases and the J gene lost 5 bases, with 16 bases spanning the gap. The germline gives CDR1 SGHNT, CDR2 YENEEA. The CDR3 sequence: CASSPHERENNEQFF. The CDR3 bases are TGTGCCAGCAGCCCCCACGAGAGGGAGAACAATGAGCAGTTCTTC.

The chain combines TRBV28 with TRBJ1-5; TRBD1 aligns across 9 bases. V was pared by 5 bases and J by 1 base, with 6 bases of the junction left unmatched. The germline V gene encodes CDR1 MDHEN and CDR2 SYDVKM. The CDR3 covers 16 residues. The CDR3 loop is CASSGDRAGSNQPQHF. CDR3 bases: TGTGCCAGCAGTGGGGACAGGGCGGGCAGCAATCAGCCCCAGCATTTT.

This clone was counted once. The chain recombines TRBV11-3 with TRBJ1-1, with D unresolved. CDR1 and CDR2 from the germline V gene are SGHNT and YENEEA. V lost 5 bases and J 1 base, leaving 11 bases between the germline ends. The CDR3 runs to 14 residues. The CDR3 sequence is CASSLNPENTEAFF. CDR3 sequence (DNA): TGTGCCAGCAGCCTAAACCCTGAGAACACTGAAGCTTTCTTT.

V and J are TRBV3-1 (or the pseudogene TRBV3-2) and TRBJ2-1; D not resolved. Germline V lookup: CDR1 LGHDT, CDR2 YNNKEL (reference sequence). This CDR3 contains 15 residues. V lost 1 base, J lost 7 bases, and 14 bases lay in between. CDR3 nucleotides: TGTGCCAGCAGCCAAGGAGAGACTGTCTATAATGAGCAGTTCTTC. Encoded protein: CASSQGETVYNEQFF.

CDR3 sequence reads: CASSPTGEGEQFF. The DNA for the CDR3 is TGTGCCAGCTCACCAACGGGAGAGGGTGAGCAGTTCTTC. The genes are TRBV18 and TRBJ2-1; weak D call: TRBD2 (6 bases). Trimming left V 2 bases short and J 9 bases short, with 11 bases between. Germline values: CDR1 KGHSH, CDR2 LQKENI. The length of the CDR3 is 13 residues.

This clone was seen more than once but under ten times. CDR3 in DNA: TGTGCCAGCCGGACAGGGGTCAATCAGCCCCAGCATTTT. Translating gives CASRTGVNQPQHF. V and J are TRBV28 and TRBJ1-5, with 9 bases fitting TRBD1. V was clipped by 8 bases and J by 3 bases; unmatched bases: 2. The germline V gene has CDR1 MDHEN and CDR2 SYDVKM. This CDR3 has 13 amino acids.

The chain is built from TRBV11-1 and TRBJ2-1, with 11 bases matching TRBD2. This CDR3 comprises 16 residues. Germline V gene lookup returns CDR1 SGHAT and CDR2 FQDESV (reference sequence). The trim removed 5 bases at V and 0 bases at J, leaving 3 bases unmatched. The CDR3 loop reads CASSGGLAASYNEQFF. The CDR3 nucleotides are TGTGCCAGCAGCGGGGGACTAGCGGCCTCCTACAATGAGCAGTTCTTC. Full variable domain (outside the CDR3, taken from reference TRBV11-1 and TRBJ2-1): EAEVAQSPRYKITEKSQAVAFWCDPISGHATLYWYRQILGQGPELLVQFQDESVVDDSQLPKDRFSAERLKGVDSTLKIQPAELGDSAMYLCASSGGLAASYNEQFFGPGTRLTVL.